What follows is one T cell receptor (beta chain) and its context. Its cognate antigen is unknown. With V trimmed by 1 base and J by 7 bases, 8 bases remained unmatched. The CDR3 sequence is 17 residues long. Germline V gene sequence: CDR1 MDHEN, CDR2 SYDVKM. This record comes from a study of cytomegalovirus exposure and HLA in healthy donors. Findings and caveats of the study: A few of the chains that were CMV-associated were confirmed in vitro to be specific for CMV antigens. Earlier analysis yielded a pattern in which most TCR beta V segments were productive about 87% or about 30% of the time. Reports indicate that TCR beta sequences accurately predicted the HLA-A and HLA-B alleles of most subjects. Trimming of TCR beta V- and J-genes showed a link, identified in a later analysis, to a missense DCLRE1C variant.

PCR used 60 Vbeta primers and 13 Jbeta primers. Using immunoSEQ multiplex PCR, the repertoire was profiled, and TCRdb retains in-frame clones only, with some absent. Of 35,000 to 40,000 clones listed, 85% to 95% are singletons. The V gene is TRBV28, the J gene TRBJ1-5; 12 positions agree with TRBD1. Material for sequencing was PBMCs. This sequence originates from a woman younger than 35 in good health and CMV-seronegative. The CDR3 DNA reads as TGTGCCAGCAGTTTATACGGGACAGGGGGCGTGGACCAGCCCCAGCATTTT. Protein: CASSLYGTGGVDQPQHF.